The entry that follows covers one T cell receptor (beta chain) sequence. What this receptor recognizes is not known. The sample holds no much larger clone one base away, and base qualities are not on file. The time point label for this specimen denotes: about four weeks on oral tofacitinib. The meaning of the sample's treatment or condition label: oral pan-JAK inhibitor, 5-10 mg twice daily. Peripheral blood and lesional scalp punch biopsies were obtained from patients with alopecia areata. PBMCs were isolated by density centrifugation and stained for CD3, CD4 and CD8, after which CD4+ and CD8+ T cells were sorted on a FACSAria. The V end loses 2 bases and the J end loses 0 bases, and a stretch of 11 bases separates them. CDR1 MNHEY and CDR2 SVGAGI were looked up in the germline V gene. From cysteine to phenylalanine, the CDR3 is 15 amino acids long. The CDR3 DNA has 45 bases and is translated from base 1.

Libraries were built with the immunoSEQ multiplex PCR assay. RNA was extracted from all samples and reverse transcribed into cDNA, which served as template for TCR sequencing. First-strand cDNA was synthesized with SuperScript III using a 2:1 mix of oligo-dT and random hexamers. Amplification bias was assessed with a synthetic immune receptor repertoire, and residual bias was removed computationally. Per the original workflow: After raw reads were preprocessed to remove errors, the CDR3 was defined following IMGT conventions as running from the conserved cysteine to phenylalanine. To get clonality, Shannon entropy was normalized by log2 of the number of productive unique TCRs and the result was subtracted from 1. Scalp TCRbeta sequences were cross-referenced with sorted blood CD4 and CD8 repertoires so that the CD4 or CD8 identity of scalp clones could be inferred. As stored in TCRdb, this immuneACCESS dataset retains in-frame rearrangements with V and J assigned. A fraction of the clones does not appear; measured against another copy, unresolved V genes explain less than half of the discrepancy, and the remainder lacks a known reason. Clonal size and the V and J genes are those of that table, whereas D and trimming came from the DNA. The sample contains 190,000 or so clones, about 60% of them found a single time. The ten largest clonotypes hold 3% to 4% of the sample.

This specimen belongs to a study of CD8+ T cells in alopecia areata (dated by TCRdb to 2016 to 2019). A note on the overall study: Treated patients were enrolled in an open-label pilot trial of oral tofacitinib at 5 to 10 mg twice daily for moderate-to-severe alopecia areata. Tofacitinib was given for 6 to 18 months, followed by 6 months of follow-up off drug to assess delayed response and recurrence. For the treated patients, the SALT score, which quantifies what percentage of scalp surface area is affected, served as the measure of disease severity. The study used high-throughput TCRbeta sequencing to examine T cell clonal expansion in alopecia areata, in both the C3H/HeJ mouse model and human patients. Scalp tissue and sorted CD4+ and CD8+ peripheral blood T cells from patchy and totalis/universalis alopecia areata patients and from healthy controls were covered by human TCRbeta sequencing. Tofacitinib-treated patients had biopsies at baseline and at 4 and 24 weeks of treatment, with a later scalp biopsy in several patients. Clonality in the scalp was compared among normal scalp (n=4), patchy alopecia areata scalp (n=8), and alopecia totalis/universalis scalp (n=8). RNA was extracted with the PAXgene miRNA kit for fixed scalp, the miRNeasy kit for PBMCs, and the RNeasy kit for mouse skin. Amplification of TCRbeta CDR3 regions was done by immunoSEQ multiplex PCR using 35 Vbeta forward primers and 13 Jbeta reverse primers. The paper's findings and limits, for the study overall: Shared TCR sequences between patients were less evident than in mice, which may be partly attributable to HLA diversity in the patient population. During tofacitinib treatment, many expanded lesional clones remained in scalp and blood, and this persistence may partly explain relapse after treatment is stopped. Scalp TCR repertoire analysis is complicated because resident alphabeta T cells in normal human skin are also sequenced, whereas mouse skin is dominated by gammadelta T cells. Because the treated cohort was small and had just a single nonresponder, larger studies are needed to establish links between baseline CD8+ expansion and response. Lesional scalp, especially in alopecia totalis/universalis, showed higher clonality and more expanded CD8+ clones than normal scalp, suggesting antigenic drive. Tofacitinib significantly decreased scalp clonality and the number of expanded CD8+ clones among the top 100 scalp clones.

The rearrangement joined TRBV6-5 to TRBJ2-7; a tentative D match to TRBD1 spans 5 bases. The sequence derives from a human donor with alopecia areata. The material sequenced was CD4+ T cells sorted from blood, taken at week 4, from a patient treated with tofacitinib. In nucleotides, the sequence is TGTGCCAGCAGTTACAGGGGTAGGGACTCCTACGAGCAGTACTTC. Translated, this gives CASSYRGRDSYEQYF.